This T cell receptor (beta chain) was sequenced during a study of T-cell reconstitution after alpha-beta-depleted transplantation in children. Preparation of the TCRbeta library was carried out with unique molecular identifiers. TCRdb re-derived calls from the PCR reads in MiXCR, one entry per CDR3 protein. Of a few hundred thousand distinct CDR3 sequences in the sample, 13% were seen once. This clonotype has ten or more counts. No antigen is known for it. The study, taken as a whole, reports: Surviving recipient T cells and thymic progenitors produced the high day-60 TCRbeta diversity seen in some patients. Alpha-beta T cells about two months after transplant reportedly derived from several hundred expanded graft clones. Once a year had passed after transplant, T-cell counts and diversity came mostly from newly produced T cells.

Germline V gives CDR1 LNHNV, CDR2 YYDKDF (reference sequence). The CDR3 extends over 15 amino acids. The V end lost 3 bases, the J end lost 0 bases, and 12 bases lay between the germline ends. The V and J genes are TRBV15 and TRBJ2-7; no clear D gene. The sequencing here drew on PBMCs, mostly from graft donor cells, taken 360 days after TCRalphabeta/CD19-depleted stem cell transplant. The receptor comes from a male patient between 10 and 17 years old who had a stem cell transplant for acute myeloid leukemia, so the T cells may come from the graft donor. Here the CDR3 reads CATSRSDGSSYEQYF. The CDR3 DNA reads TGTGCCACCAGCAGGTCGGACGGAAGCTCCTACGAGCAGTACTTC.